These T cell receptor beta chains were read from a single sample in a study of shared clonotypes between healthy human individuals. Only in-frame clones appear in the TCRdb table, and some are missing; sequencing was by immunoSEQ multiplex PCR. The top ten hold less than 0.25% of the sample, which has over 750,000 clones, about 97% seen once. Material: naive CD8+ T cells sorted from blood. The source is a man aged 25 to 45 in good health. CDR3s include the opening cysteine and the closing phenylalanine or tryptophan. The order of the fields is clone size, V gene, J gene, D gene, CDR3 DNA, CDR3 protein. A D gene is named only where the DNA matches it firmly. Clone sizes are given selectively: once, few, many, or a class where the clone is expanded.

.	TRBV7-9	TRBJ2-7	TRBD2	TGTGCCAGCAGACCGGGACTAGCGGGAGCGGGGGCCTTCTACGAGCAGTACTTC	CASRPGLAGAGAFYEQYF
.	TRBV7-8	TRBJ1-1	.	TGTGCCAGCAGCTTAGGCGGTACCACTGAAGCTTTCTTT	CASSLGGTTEAFF
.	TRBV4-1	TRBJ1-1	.	TGCGCCAGCAGCCAAGGCCCGGGGTACGACACTGAAGCTTTCTTT	CASSQGPGYDTEAFF
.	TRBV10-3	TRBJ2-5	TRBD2	TGTGCCATCAGTCTAGCGGGAGGCGAGACCCAGTACTTC	CAISLAGGETQYF
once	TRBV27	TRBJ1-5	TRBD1	TGTGCCAGCAGTTTGAATTGGGACAGGTATCAGCCCCAGCATTTT	CASSLNWDRYQPQHF
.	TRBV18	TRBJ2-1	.	TGTGCCAGCTCACCAGGTTATGAGCAGTTCTTC	CASSPGYEQFF
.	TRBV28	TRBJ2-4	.	TGTGCCAGCAAGGGGTGGGAGATCGAAAACATTCAGTACTTC	CASKGWEIENIQYF
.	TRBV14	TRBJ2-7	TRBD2	TGTGCCAGCAGCCAAGAGGGGAAAGCGGGGCGCGAGCAGTACTTC	CASSQEGKAGREQYF
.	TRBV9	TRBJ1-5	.	TGTGCCAGCTCCCCCACGGGGGATAGCAATCAGCCCCAGCATTTT	CASSPTGDSNQPQHF
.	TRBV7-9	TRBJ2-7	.	TGTGCCAGCAGCCAACCCACCGAGACAGGCTCCTACGAGCAGTACTTC	CASSQPTETGSYEQYF
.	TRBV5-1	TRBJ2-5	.	TGCGCCAGCGGCTTGGAACTCTCCCCAGAGACCCAGTACTTC	CASGLELSPETQYF
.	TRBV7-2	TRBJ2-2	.	TGTGCCAGCAGCCCCGCCTGGGTCGGGGAGCTGTTTTTT	CASSPAWVGELFF
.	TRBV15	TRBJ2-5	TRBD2	TGTGCCACCAGAGAAAGTCAGCGGGGTGCGGTAGAGACCCAGTACTTC	CATRESQRGAVETQYF
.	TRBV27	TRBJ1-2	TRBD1	TGTGCCAGCAGTCCCATGACAGGGACTGGCTACACCTTC	CASSPMTGTGYTF
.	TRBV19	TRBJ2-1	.	TGTGCCAGTAGTATAGTCCCTCTCAATGAGCAGTTCTTC	CASSIVPLNEQFF
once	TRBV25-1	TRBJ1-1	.	TGTGCCAGCAGTGAATATCAGGGGGAAGCTTTCTTT	CASSEYQGEAFF
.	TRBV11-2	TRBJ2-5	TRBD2	TGTGCCAGCAGCACACCGGGACTAGCAAGGGAGACCCAGTACTTC	CASSTPGLARETQYF
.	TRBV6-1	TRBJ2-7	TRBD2	TGTGCCACCGTGGCGGGAGAGTACGAGCAGTACTTC	CATVAGEYEQYF
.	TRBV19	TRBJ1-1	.	TGTGCCAGTAGTCCCGGGGAGGGGATGAACACTGAAGCTTTCTTT	CASSPGEGMNTEAFF
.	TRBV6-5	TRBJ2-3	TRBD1	TGTGCCAGCACCTTTGGACAGGGGCAGGCAGATACGCAGTATTTT	CASTFGQGQADTQYF
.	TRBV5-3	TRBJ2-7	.	TGTGCCAGAGAGACAGTCTACGAGCAGTACTTC	CARETVYEQYF
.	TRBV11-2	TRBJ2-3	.	TGTGCCAGCAGCTTATTGAGCACAGATACGCAGTATTTT	CASSLLSTDTQYF
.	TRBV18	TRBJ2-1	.	TGTGCCAGCTCACCCCCAAACTACAATGAGCAGTTCTTC	CASSPPNYNEQFF
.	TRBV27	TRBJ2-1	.	TGTGCCAGCAGTTTAAGCGGGCCCTACAATGAGCAGTTCTTC	CASSLSGPYNEQFF
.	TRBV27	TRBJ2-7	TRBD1	TGTGCCAGCAGTCTCAGACAGGGGCGGGAGCAGTACTTC	CASSLRQGREQYF
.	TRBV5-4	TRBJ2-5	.	TGTGCCAGCAGCCCCAGGTCGGAGCAAGAGACCCAGTACTTC	CASSPRSEQETQYF
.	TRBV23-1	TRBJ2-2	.	TGCGCCAGCAGTCAATGGGTCCGGGGGTCCACCGGGGAGCTGTTTTTT	CASSQWVRGSTGELFF
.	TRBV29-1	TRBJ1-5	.	TGCAGCGTTGCTTCTAGCAATCAGCCCCAGCATTTT	CSVASSNQPQHF
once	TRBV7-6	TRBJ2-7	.	TGTGCCAGCAGCGGTACAGGGATGGGTGAGCAGTACTTC	CASSGTGMGEQYF
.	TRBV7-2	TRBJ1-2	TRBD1	TGTGCCAGCAACGAGGGACAGCACCACTATGGCTACACCTTC	CASNEGQHHYGYTF
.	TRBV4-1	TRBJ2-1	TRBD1	TGCGCCAGCAGCCAGGTGGACAGGGGGCCCTACTACAATGAGCAGTTCTTC	CASSQVDRGPYYNEQFF
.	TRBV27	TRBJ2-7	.	TGTGCCAGCCACAGCGCGGGACCTTCCTACGAGCAGTACTTC	CASHSAGPSYEQYF
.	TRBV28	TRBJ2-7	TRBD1	TGTGCCACCGCCCAATTAGTTCCACAGGGGTCCCCCTACGAGCAGTACTTC	CATAQLVPQGSPYEQYF
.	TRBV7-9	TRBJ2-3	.	TGTGCCAGCAAAGGCACAGATACGCAGTATTTT	CASKGTDTQYF
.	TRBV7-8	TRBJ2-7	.	TGTGCCAGCAGCTTAGAGGGTTCCCCGGAATATAAGCAGTACTTC	CASSLEGSPEYKQYF
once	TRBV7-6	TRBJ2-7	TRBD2	TGTGCCAGCAGATTAACAACCGGGACTAGCGGGAGCCGAAACTACGAGCAGTACTTC	CASRLTTGTSGSRNYEQYF
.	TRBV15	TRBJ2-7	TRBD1	TGTGCCACCAGCAGCCGGGGACAGTACTACGAGCAGTACTTC	CATSSRGQYYEQYF
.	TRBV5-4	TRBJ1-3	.	TGTGCCAGCAGCCCGGACAGCGCTTTAGTCGGGGGAAACACCATATATTTT	CASSPDSALVGGNTIYF